This T cell receptor (beta chain) was captured by sequencing in a study of T cells expressing NK-cell markers. Points on this clonotype: The antigen remains undetermined.

With UMIs, 5'RACE template switching was used to make TCR beta cDNA. From its re-call of the 5' RACE reads, TCRdb lists each CDR3 protein once, without DNA. The table lists 150,000 to 200,000 distinct CDR3 sequences, with 20% to 25% in the top ten. The CDR3 has 15 residues. Germline V gene data show CDR1 as SGDLS and CDR2 as YYNGEE. Study-level points and caveats: As a fraction of CD8+ T cells, dominant NKG2C+ clonotypes reached about 1.0-8% in six donors.

The sequenced sample consisted of blood T cells: a sorted CD56 or NKG2C T cell subset, CD4+ or CD8+ T cells, or bulk PBMC T cells (not recorded which). The source is a man aged 18-70 years in good health. This chain connects TRBV9 to TRBJ2-5. This CDR3 is CASSVQGLRRETQYF.